This entry lists 25 T cell receptor beta chains sequenced from one sample in a study of regulatory T cells in long-lasting Graves disease. In building TCR beta libraries, iRepertoire HTBI primers were used together with Arm-PCR of CDR3 regions. TCRdb reprocessed the multiplex PCR reads with MiXCR, giving one entry per CDR3 protein. The table has roughly 500,000 distinct CDR3 sequences, 20% to 25% seen once. Time point meaning: persistent/refractory GD, antithyroid drugs over 5 years with positive TRAb. The TCR library was made from RNA that had been extracted from PBMCs in TRIzol. Source: peripheral blood mononuclear cells (PBMCs), taken when the disease was refractory, from a patient treated with antithyroid drugs. These receptors were obtained from a female donor with Graves disease.

This clonotype was seen many times. The chain has TRBV12-5 and TRBJ2-5; D is uncertain. This CDR3 has 15 residues. The germline V and J ends were trimmed by 2 bases and 7 bases, with 17 bases remaining between them. The germline CDR1 and CDR2 sequences are LGHNT and FRNRAP. The CDR3 DNA is TGTGCTAGTGGTTTGTTGGGGATCGTCGGTGGGACCCAGTACTTC. Protein sequence: CASGLLGIVGGTQYF. The full variable domain, with the rest looked up from reference TRBV12-5 and TRBJ2-5, is DARVTQTPRHKVTEMGQEVTMRCQPILGHNTVFWYRQTMMQGLELLAYFRNRAPLDDSGMPKDRFSAEMPDATLATLKIQPSEPRDSAVYFCASGLLGIVGGTQYFGPGTRLLVL.

This clonotype occurred a few times. This rearrangement joins TRBV28 to TRBJ2-1, with 9 nucleotides matching TRBD2. The CDR3 contains 15 residues. Germline trimming cut 5 bases from V and 7 bases from J; bases unmatched to any gene: 9. Germline V gene sequence: CDR1 MDHEN, CDR2 SYDVKM. The CDR3 spells CASSVPGLAGNEQFF. The DNA of the CDR3 is TGTGCCAGCAGTGTCCCGGGACTAGCTGGGAATGAGCAGTTCTTC. Filled out from reference TRBV28 and TRBJ2-1, the complete variable domain reads DVKVTQSSRYLVKRTGEKVFLECVQDMDHENMFWYRQDPGLGLRLIYFSYDVKMKEKGDIPEGYSVSREKKERFSLILESASTNQTSMYLCASSVPGLAGNEQFFGPGTRLTVL.

This clonotype appeared many times. The chain uses TRBV27 and TRBJ2-7; the D gene could be TRBD1 or TRBD2 (5 bases each). CDR3 length: 13 amino acids. V lost 3 bases to trimming and J lost 3 bases, with 9 bases between them. The germline V gene encodes CDR1 MNHEY and CDR2 SMNVEV (reference sequence). CDR3 nucleotides: TGTGCCAGCAGTTTTGGGACCGACTACGAGCAGTACTTC. This encodes CASSFGTDYEQYF.

V is TRBV5-1 and J is TRBJ2-2; TRBD1 is a possible D gene (5 bases). V was pared by 0 bases and J by 4 bases, with 16 bases between. The CDR3 runs to 17 residues. Germline-derived CDR1 and CDR2 are SGHRS and YFSETQ. For the CDR3, the DNA is TGCGCCAGCAGCTTGGGTCCGCAGGGTGCCGGCACCGGGGAGCTGTTTTTT. It yields the protein CASSLGPQGAGTGELFF.

This clonotype was recorded many times. V is TRBV5-1 and J is TRBJ1-6; maybe TRBD1 (6 bases). V was clipped by 0 bases and J by 8 bases, with 12 bases between them. This CDR3 contains 15 residues. Germline V gene data show CDR1 as SGHRS and CDR2 as YFSETQ. The CDR3 is CASSLDREGDSPLHF. CDR3 sequence (DNA): TGCGCCAGCAGCTTGGACAGGGAAGGGGATTCACCCCTCCACTTT.

Worth noting for this clonotype: An end of the junction does not agree with germline; a read error may underlie this. This sequence joins TRBV4-1 and TRBJ1-5; maybe TRBD1 (6 bases). This CDR3 region has 18 residues. Germline loops: CDR1 MGHRA, CDR2 YSYEKL. CDR3 nucleotides: TGTGCCAGCAGCCAAGAACCGGGACATAGTAATAGCAATCAGCCCCAGCATTTT. Protein sequence: CASSQEPGHSNSNQPQHF.

The chain has TRBV6-1 and TRBJ1-5; D is unclear. In germline, CDR1 is MNHNS, CDR2 SASEGT. Trimming shortened V by 3 bases and J by 0 bases, and 12 bases separated the two germline ends. The CDR3 has 16 residues. The CDR3 DNA is TGTGCCAGCAGTGAGGGTTACATCAATAGCAATCAGCCCCAGCATTTT. It translates to CASSEGYINSNQPQHF.

The CDR3 DNA reads TGTGCCAGCAGTTTTGCCGGGACTAGCGAGGACAATGAGCAGTTCTTC. Protein sequence: CASSFAGTSEDNEQFF. The chain couples TRBV12-3 or TRBV12-4 to TRBJ2-1, with 10 bases identical to TRBD2. Unmatched junction bases numbered 7, after V lost 3 bases and J lost 5 bases. The CDR3 consists of 16 residues.

This clonotype was detected a few times. This chain connects TRBV7-9 to TRBJ2-5, with 10 positions matching TRBD1. CDR1 is SEHNR and CDR2 is FQNEAQ in the germline V gene (reference sequence). With V trimmed by 5 bases and J by 5 bases, 8 bases remained unmatched. This CDR3 region has 15 residues. The CDR3 DNA is TGTGCCAGCAGCCCAAAGACAGGGGGCATCGAGACCCAGTACTTC. Translation gives CASSPKTGGIETQYF.

This clonotype was counted many times. The chain combines TRBV28 with TRBJ1-2; 8 nucleotides agree with TRBD1. CDR3 length: 15 amino acids. V shed 4 bases and J 3 bases; nucleotides not matched to a gene: 7. Germline CDR1 is MDHEN and CDR2 is SYDVKM. CDR3 loop: CASSSGQGAYYGYTF. CDR3 in DNA: TGTGCCAGCAGTTCTGGGCAGGGGGCGTACTATGGCTACACCTTC.

Only a few counts were recorded for this clonotype. The rearrangement links TRBV27 to TRBJ1-4; 9 bases are shared with TRBD1. J gave up 5 bases and V 5 bases, and 6 bases lay outside the gene matches. CDR1 is MNHEY, CDR2 SMNVEV, per germline (reference sequence). This CDR3 spans 15 amino acids. In DNA form, the CDR3 reads TGTGCCAGCAGTCCCTGGACAGGGGCAAATGAAAAACTGTTTTTT. It codes for CASSPWTGANEKLFF.

In the case of this clonotype: A much larger clone differs from this one at a single base, so this may be a read error. The chain has TRBV6-2 or TRBV6-3 and TRBJ2-5, with TRBD1 matching over 8 bases. The germline V gene encodes CDR1 MNHEY and CDR2 SVGEGT. The CDR3 is 17 residues long. The J segment lost 9 bases and the V segment lost 5 bases, leaving 20 bases of the junction unmatched. The CDR3 DNA follows: TGTGCCAGCAGTGAAATCGGACAGGGTGGGTCGGGGGAGGCCCAGTACTTC. It encodes CASSEIGQGGSGEAQYF.

This clonotype appeared many times. The V and J genes are TRBV7-2 and TRBJ1-2; a weak D match, TRBD1 (6 bases). Trimming took 2 bases from V and 4 from J, leaving 20 bases between them. The V gene's germline CDR1 is SGHTA and CDR2 FQGNSA. The CDR3 runs 17 residues. CDR3 coding DNA: TGTGCCAGCAGCTTACCGTTACGGGGGGCGAACCTCTATGGCTACACCTTC. Its protein is CASSLPLRGANLYGYTF.

This clonotype was found a few times. A much larger clone sits a single nucleotide away, making a read error possible. The chain carries TRBV12-3 or TRBV12-4 and TRBJ2-5, with a possible D match to TRBD2 (5 bases). This CDR3 is 17 amino acids long. V lost 5 bases and J 5 bases, leaving 24 bases between the germline ends. The CDR3 DNA follows: TGTGCCAGCAGTAAAAATCCACTAGTGGGAGTTCTGGAGACCCAGTACTTC. Its protein product is CASSKNPLVGVLETQYF.

This chain links TRBV7-9 with TRBJ1-2; D gene unclear. The V and J ends lost 0 bases and 6 bases respectively, with 14 bases between them. This CDR3 is 15 amino acids long. The V gene's germline CDR1 is SEHNR and CDR2 FQNEAQ (reference sequence). CDR3 in DNA: TGTGCCAGCAGCTTAGCGTATAGCGATGAGGATGGCTACACCTTC. Translation gives CASSLAYSDEDGYTF. The full variable domain, in which reference TRBV7-9 and TRBJ1-2 provide the parts outside the CDR3, is DTGVSQNPRHKITKRGQNVTFRCDPISEHNRLYWYRQTLGQGPEFLTYFQNEAQLEKSRLLSDRFSAERPKGSFSTLEIQRTEQGDSAMYLCASSLAYSDEDGYTFGSGTRLTVV.

In nucleotides, the CDR3 is TGCAGTGCTAGAGACCCAAGATCGTCCTACGAGCAGTACTTC. This gives the protein CSARDPRSSYEQYF. The rearrangement links TRBV20-1 to TRBJ2-7, with no clear D. The CDR3 contains 14 residues. V lost 0 bases, J lost 1 base, and 10 bases lay in between. Per germline, CDR1 DFQATT and CDR2 SNEGSKA (reference sequence).

This clonotype was counted at least ten times. The CDR3 DNA is TGTGCCAGCAGTGAGTTGGGAGGGCAGCCCCAGCATTTT. Its protein product is CASSELGGQPQHF. V is TRBV6-1 and J is TRBJ1-5; D remains ambiguous. The CDR3 covers 13 residues. V shed 3 bases and J shed 7 bases, with 10 bases lying between them. The germline V gene encodes CDR1 MNHNS and CDR2 SASEGT.

This clonotype was observed a few times. The chain has TRBV5-6 and TRBJ1-1; D is possibly TRBD1 (6 bases). The CDR3 runs 15 residues. Germline V gene lookup returns CDR1 SGHDT and CDR2 YYEEEE. The ends were cut back, 4 bases at V and 1 base at J, with 14 bases in the middle. The CDR3 DNA reads TGTGCCAGCAGCCTTCTTACACAGGGGAACACTGAAGCTTTCTTT. This sequence encodes CASSLLTQGNTEAFF.

The DNA of the CDR3 is TGTGCCAGCAGCTTAGATATTGGACTCCAAGAGACCCAGTACTTC. Amino acid sequence: CASSLDIGLQETQYF. The chain combines TRBV11-2 with TRBJ2-5; perhaps TRBD2 as D (5 bases). V was clipped by 0 bases and J by 1 base, with 9 bases between them. The CDR3 totals 15 residues. Germline V gene sequence: CDR1 SGHAT, CDR2 FQNNGV.

This clonotype came up many times. This chain uses TRBV7-2 with TRBJ2-5; TRBD2 matches at 7 bases. Germline CDR1 SGHTA, CDR2 FQGNSA. The length of the CDR3 is 15 residues. The J segment lost 2 bases and the V segment lost 5 bases, leaving 8 bases of the junction unmatched. This chain's CDR3 is CASSPLGGGQETQYF. The CDR3 DNA reads as TGTGCCAGCAGCCCCCTTGGGGGGGGGCAAGAGACCCAGTACTTC.

This sequence joins TRBV5-1 and TRBJ1-1; D unresolved. The CDR3 has 15 residues. The V gene lost 0 bases and the J gene lost 5 bases, with 14 bases spanning the gap. Germline V lookup: CDR1 SGHRS, CDR2 YFSETQ. The CDR3 DNA sequence: TGCGCCAGCAGCTTGGCCGGGTCACCGGGAACTGAAGCTTTCTTT. Its translation is CASSLAGSPGTEAFF.

To note about this clonotype: At one end the junction does not follow the germline gene, possibly because of a read error. This chain joins TRBV2 and TRBJ2-1; D may correspond to TRBD1 or TRBD2 (6 bases each). In germline, CDR1 is SNHLY, CDR2 FYNNEI. This CDR3 spans 14 amino acids. The CDR3 protein is CVSSGGGRGGEQFF. The CDR3 DNA reads as TGTGTCAGCAGTGGGGGCGGCAGGGGAGGTGAGCAGTTCTTC.

V and J are TRBV28 and TRBJ2-1, with 7 bases matching TRBD2. CDR1 and CDR2 (germline): MDHEN, SYDVKM. The CDR3 is 14 amino acids. V lost 2 bases to trimming and J lost 4 bases; unmatched junction nucleotides: 2. CDR3 nucleotides: TGTGCCAGCAGTTTACTAGCGGATTACAATGAGCAGTTCTTC. Protein product: CASSLLADYNEQFF.

This clonotype was counted many times. Here the CDR3 reads CASSEWGNEQYF. CDR3 DNA sequence: TGTGCCAGCAGTGAATGGGGGAACGAGCAGTACTTC. V usage is TRBV2 and J usage is TRBJ2-7; D is possibly TRBD1 or TRBD2 (5 bases each). CDR3 size: 12 residues. The germline V gene encodes CDR1 SNHLY and CDR2 FYNNEI. The V and J ends lost 2 bases and 5 bases respectively, with 7 bases between them.

This clonotype was detected only a few times. The V and J genes are TRBV5-1 and TRBJ1-2; weak D call: TRBD1 (5 bases). The CDR3 sequence is 17 residues long. Per germline, CDR1 SGHRS and CDR2 YFSETQ. V lost 0 bases and J 6 bases, leaving 21 bases between the germline ends. CDR3 nucleotides: TGCGCCAGCAGCTTGGGTTTAGGGGAGGGACGATCGGATGGCTACACCTTC. It yields the protein CASSLGLGEGRSDGYTF.